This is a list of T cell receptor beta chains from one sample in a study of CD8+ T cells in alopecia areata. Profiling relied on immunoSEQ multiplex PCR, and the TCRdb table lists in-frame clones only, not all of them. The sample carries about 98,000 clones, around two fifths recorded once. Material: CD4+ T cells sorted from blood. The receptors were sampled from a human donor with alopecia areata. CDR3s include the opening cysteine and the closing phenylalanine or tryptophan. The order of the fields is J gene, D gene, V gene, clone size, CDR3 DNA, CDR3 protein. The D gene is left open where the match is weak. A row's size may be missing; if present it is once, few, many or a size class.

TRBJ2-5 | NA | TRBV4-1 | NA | TGCGCCAGCACCACTGATCTTTCGTACTTC | CASTTDLSYF
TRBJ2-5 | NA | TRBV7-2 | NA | TGTGCCAGCAGCCCGCAGAACCAAGAGACCCAGTACTTC | CASSPQNQETQYF
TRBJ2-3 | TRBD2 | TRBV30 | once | TGTGCATCTACGACTAGCGGGCGACAGGCGGCTACGCAGTATTTT | CASTTSGRQAATQYF
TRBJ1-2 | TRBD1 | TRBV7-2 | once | TGTGCCAGCAGCTTGGCAGGACAGGCGTATGGCTACACCTTC | CASSLAGQAYGYTF
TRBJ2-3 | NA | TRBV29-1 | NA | TGCAGCGTAGGGGGGTTCACAGATACGCAGTATTTT | CSVGGFTDTQYF
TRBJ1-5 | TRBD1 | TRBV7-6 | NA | TGTGCCAGCAGACCCCTACAGGGGGAAGGTGATCAGCCCCAGCATTTT | CASRPLQGEGDQPQHF
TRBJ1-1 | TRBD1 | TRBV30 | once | TGTGCCTGGAGTGTACTCAGGGGGCGGACTGAAGCTTTCTTT | CAWSVLRGRTEAFF
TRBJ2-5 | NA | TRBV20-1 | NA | TGCAGTGCTCTCAAAAGGGAGACCCAGTACTTC | CSALKRETQYF
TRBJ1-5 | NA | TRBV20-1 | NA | TGCAGTGCTAGGGAAAATCAGCCCCAGCATTTT | CSARENQPQHF
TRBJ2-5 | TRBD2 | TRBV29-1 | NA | TGCAGCGTTGATGCGGGGGTGGGCCAAGAGACCCAGTACTTC | CSVDAGVGQETQYF
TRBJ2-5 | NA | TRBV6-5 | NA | TGTGCCAGCACCGGGACCCGGACAGCCCAAGAGACCCAGTACTTC | CASTGTRTAQETQYF
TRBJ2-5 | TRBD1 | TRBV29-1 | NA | TGCAGCGTTTCCCCACCCGGGACAGGGGTCCAAGAGACCCAGTACTTC | CSVSPPGTGVQETQYF
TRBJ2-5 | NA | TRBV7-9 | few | TGTGCCAGCAGCTTACTTGAGAAGGGCGGATTTGAGACCCAGTACTTC | CASSLLEKGGFETQYF
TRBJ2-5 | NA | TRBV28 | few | TGTGCCAGCATGGGGGGCCAAGAGACCCAGTACTTC | CASMGGQETQYF
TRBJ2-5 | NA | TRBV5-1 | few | TGCGCCAGCAGCTTGGTTGGTACGGACCGGGAAGAGACCCAGTACTTC | CASSLVGTDREETQYF
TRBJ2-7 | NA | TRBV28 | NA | TGTGCCAGCAGCCCCACGGGACTCAACTACGAGCAGTACTTC | CASSPTGLNYEQYF
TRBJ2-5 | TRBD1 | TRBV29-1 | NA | TGCAGCGTGGGGACAGGGGGCAGGGGTGACCAGTACTTC | CSVGTGGRGDQYF
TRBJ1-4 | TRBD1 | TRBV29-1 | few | TGCAGCGTTACGACAGGGGCCGCAAATGAAAAACTGTTTTTT | CSVTTGAANEKLFF
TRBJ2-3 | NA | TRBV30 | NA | TGTGCCTGCCTCGCCGACGGGGGCACAGATACGCAGTATTTT | CACLADGGTDTQYF
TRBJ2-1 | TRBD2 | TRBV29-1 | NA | TGCAGCGTTGAGGTAGCGGGAGAGGGGGAGCAGTTCTTC | CSVEVAGEGEQFF
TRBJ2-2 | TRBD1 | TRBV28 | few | TGTGCCAGCAAAAGTCCCGGGACAGCGAACACCGGGGAGCTGTTTTTT | CASKSPGTANTGELFF
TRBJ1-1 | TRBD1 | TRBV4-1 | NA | TGCGCCAGCAGCCAACACAACAGGGGGCTGAACACTGAAGCTTTCTTT | CASSQHNRGLNTEAFF
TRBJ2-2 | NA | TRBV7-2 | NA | TGTGCCAGCAGCTCGTATGGCGGGGAGCTGTTTTTT | CASSSYGGELFF
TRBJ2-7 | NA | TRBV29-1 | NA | TGCAGCGTTGAAGTGGGTAGTGGGGGCTACGAGCAGTACTTC | CSVEVGSGGYEQYF
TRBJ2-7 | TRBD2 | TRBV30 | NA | TGTGCCTGGAGTTCGATGACTAGCGGGAGTTCCTACGAGCAGTACTTC | CAWSSMTSGSSYEQYF
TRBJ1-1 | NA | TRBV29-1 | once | TGCAGCGTTGAAGGAGGAGGGACTGAAGCTTTCTTT | CSVEGGGTEAFF
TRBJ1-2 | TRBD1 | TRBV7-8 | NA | TGTGCCAGCAGCCCTGGACCTCCGGGACAGGGGAGTGATTCCTTC | CASSPGPPGQGSDSF
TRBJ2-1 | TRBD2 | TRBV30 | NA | TGTGCCTGGAGTGTACTTTTGACTAGCGGGAGGAGTGAGCAGTTCTTC | CAWSVLLTSGRSEQFF
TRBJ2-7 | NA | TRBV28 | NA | TGTGCCAGCAGTACTAGATGGGACTTGGACGAGCAGTACTTC | CASSTRWDLDEQYF
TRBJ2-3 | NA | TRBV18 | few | TGTGCCAGCTCAGATGGAGGATTTCGCACAGATACGCAGTATTTT | CASSDGGFRTDTQYF
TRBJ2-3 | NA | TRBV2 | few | TGTGCCAGCAGTGCCCGGCCAGGCACGCAGTATTTT | CASSARPGTQYF
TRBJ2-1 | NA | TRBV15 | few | TGTGCCACCAGCTCCTCAAAAGGGGTTCTTGAGCAGTTCTTC | CATSSSKGVLEQFF
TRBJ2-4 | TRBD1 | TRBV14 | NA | TGTGCCAGCAGTGACAGGGGCCCCAGGAACATTCAGTACTTC | CASSDRGPRNIQYF
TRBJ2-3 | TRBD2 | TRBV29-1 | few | TGCAGCGCTCTGACTAGCAGTTCCCCAGATACGCAGTATTTT | CSALTSSSPDTQYF
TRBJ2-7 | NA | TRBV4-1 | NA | TGCGCCAGCAGCCAAGTCTTGGCAGGACTACTCTCCTACGAGCAGTACTTC | CASSQVLAGLLSYEQYF
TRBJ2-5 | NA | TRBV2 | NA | TGTGCCAGCAGTGAGGGGTGGGTGTCCGAGACCCAGTACTTC | CASSEGWVSETQYF
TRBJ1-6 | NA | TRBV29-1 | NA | TGCAGCGTTGCCCTAGGGAGCTCCTATAATTCACCCCTCCACTTT | CSVALGSSYNSPLHF
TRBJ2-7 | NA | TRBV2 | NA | TGTGCCAGCAGTGGGGGGCAGGATCCCTACGAGCAGTACTTC | CASSGGQDPYEQYF
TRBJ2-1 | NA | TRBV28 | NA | TGTGCCAGCATAATGAACAATGAGCAGTTCTTC | CASIMNNEQFF
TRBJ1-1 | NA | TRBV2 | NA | TGTGCCAGCAATTACCAAAAAACTGAAGCTTTCTTT | CASNYQKTEAFF
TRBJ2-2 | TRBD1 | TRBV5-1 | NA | TGCGCCAGCAGCTTGGACGGACAGGGGACCGGGGAGCTGTTTTTT | CASSLDGQGTGELFF
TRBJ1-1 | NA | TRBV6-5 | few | TGTGCCAGCAGTTACAACGGGGGCGGCACTGAAGCTTTCTTT | CASSYNGGGTEAFF
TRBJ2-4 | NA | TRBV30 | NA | TGTGCCTGGAGGACGGGGGAGGGGGCGCGGGACATTCAGTACTTC | CAWRTGEGARDIQYF
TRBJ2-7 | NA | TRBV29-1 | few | TGCAGCGTTGTGGGGGAGGCCTACGAGCAGTACTTC | CSVVGEAYEQYF
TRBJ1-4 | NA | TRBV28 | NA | TGTGCCAGCAGTTTCGACCCCCGGGGTGAAAAACTGTTTTTT | CASSFDPRGEKLFF
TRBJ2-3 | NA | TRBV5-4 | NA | TGTGCCAGCAGCTTGGGTGGGCCGCGCACAGATACGCAGTATTTT | CASSLGGPRTDTQYF
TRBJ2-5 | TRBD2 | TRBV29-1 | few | TGCAGCGTTGGGCCGGGAGGAGAGACCCAGTACTTC | CSVGPGGETQYF
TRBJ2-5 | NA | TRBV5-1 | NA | TGCGCCAGCAGCAAGAGTCACCAAGAGACCCAGTACTTC | CASSKSHQETQYF
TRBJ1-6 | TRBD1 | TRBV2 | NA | TGTGCCAGCCGGCCGGACAGGGTCGACTCACCCCTCCACTTT | CASRPDRVDSPLHF
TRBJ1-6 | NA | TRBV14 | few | TGTGCCAGCAGCCAAGATGTGGGGAATTCACCCCTCCACTTT | CASSQDVGNSPLHF
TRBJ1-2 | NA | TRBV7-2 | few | TGTGCCAGCAGCTTAGGAGGGACATATAACTATGGCTACACCTTC | CASSLGGTYNYGYTF
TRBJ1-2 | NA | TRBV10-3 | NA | TGTGCCATCAGTGAGACCCGGGGGGAAGGCGGCTACACCTTC | CAISETRGEGGYTF
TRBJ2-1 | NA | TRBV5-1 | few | TGCGCCAGCAGCTTGGCAAGCAGCAATGAGCAGTTCTTC | CASSLASSNEQFF
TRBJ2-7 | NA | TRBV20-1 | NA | TGCAGTGCTTTGACAAACTACGAGCAGTACTTC | CSALTNYEQYF